This TCR beta chain was documented in a study of blood T cell repertoires in COVID-19. The wider study: Sites across the United States, Italy and Spain contributed samples from acute and convalescent COVID-19. In each case, the material was cDNA or gDNA derived from T cells, B-cell-depleted T cells, or PBMCs.

Assay: immunoSEQ multiplex PCR; the TCRdb copy retains only in-frame clones and omits some. The table lists fewer than 450,000 clones, about 90% of them singletons. There are 14 residues in the CDR3. From germline, CDR1 is MDHEN and CDR2 SYDVKM. V was cut by 1 base and J by 10 bases, with 16 bases left in between. Seattle enrolled patients during active infection and tracked them longitudinally. The chain combines TRBV28 with TRBJ1-1; tentative D call: TRBD1 (6 bases). The specimen sequenced was peripheral blood. The sequence was collected from a woman aged 70-85 years with COVID-19, enrolled during active disease. The CDR3 bases are TGTGCCAGCAGTTTATTGGTGGGGGCACTAGGAGCTTTCTTT. This sequence encodes CASSLLVGALGAFF.